This paragraph reports one TCR beta chain. This sample stems from a study of blood T cell repertoires in COVID-19. Assay: immunoSEQ multiplex PCR; the TCRdb copy retains only in-frame clones and omits some. The data show about 280,000 clones, roughly four fifths seen once. The germline V gene has CDR1 SGHTS and CDR2 YDEGEE. CDR3 length: 15 residues. With V trimmed by 4 bases and J by 10 bases, 14 bases remained unmatched. The sequence was collected from a woman aged 45-65 years who had recovered from COVID-19. Source material: peripheral blood. The chain joins TRBV5-8 to TRBJ2-1, with 7 bases aligning to TRBD1. The CDR3: CASSNNPGTAREQFF. DNA of the CDR3: TGTGCCAGCAGCAATAATCCCGGGACAGCCCGGGAGCAGTTCTTC.